This section outlines one T cell receptor (beta chain) sequence together with its context. Its antigen is still unknown. Qualities for individual bases were not recorded, and no much larger clone is one base off. The sample belongs to a study of OX40 agonist ivuxolimab in advanced cancers. Broadly, across the study: Ivuxolimab, which targeted the costimulatory receptor OX40 (CD134), was an agonistic, fully human IgG2 monoclonal antibody. Patients were allowed to have had prior anti-PD-1, anti-PD-L1 or anti-CTLA-4 therapy, and around 40% of the dose-escalation patients had previously received checkpoint inhibitors. The point of sequencing TCRbeta in the periphery was to test whether ivuxolimab changed TCR sequence diversity and drove clonal T-cell expansion. The paper reports the monotherapy dose-escalation portion (N = 52 patients) of the phase I ivuxolimab trial. In the dose-escalation cohort, about four fifths of patients were male, and the mean age was approximately 60 years with a range of roughly 20 to 80. Intravenous ivuxolimab was administered to patients every 2 weeks at six dose levels: 0.01, 0.1, 0.3, 1.5, 3 and 10 mg/kg. Partial responses occurred in three dose-escalation patients: two with cutaneous melanoma and one with hepatocellular carcinoma. Among the roughly 50 dose-escalation patients, approximately 20 had hepatocellular carcinoma, about 15 melanoma, 9 renal cell carcinoma and 9 head and neck cancer. General conclusions and limits of the study: Low levels of normalized T-cell clonal expansion were also seen in some patients who did not respond. After ivuxolimab, CD8+ T cells had more expanded clones than CD4+ T cells on average. The antigen specificity of the clonally expanded peripheral T cells was not determined. In the 0.1-3.0 mg/kg groups, partial responders had among the lowest normalized peripheral clonal expansion, particularly in CD8+ T cells. Clonal expansion of both CD4+ and CD8+ blood T cells was observed from baseline to week 6 at doses 0.1 to 3.0 mg/kg.

CDR1 and CDR2 (SEHNR, FQNEAQ) derive from the germline V gene (reference sequence). There are 12 amino acids in the CDR3, from cysteine to phenylalanine inclusive. Of all the DNA, just the CDR3 is kept, 36 bases in frame from base 1. The trim is 5 bases for V and 6 bases for J, with a gap of 11 bases between the germline ends. For sequencing of the TCRbeta CDR3 region, genomic DNA was extracted from the sorted cells. The immunoSEQ Assay was used for sequencing of TCRbeta CDR3 regions. The table was pulled from immuneACCESS by TCRdb, which kept in-frame rearrangements only. Such tables lose some clones; where checked, under half of the loss comes from unresolved V genes, and the rest has no known cause. For this sample there are around 35,000 clones; approximately 84% appear just once. Together, the top ten hold 20% to 25% of the sample. The trial excluded patients who had a history of autoimmune disease or were on systemic immunosuppression. Peripheral blood for TCR sequencing was collected from all dose cohorts at baseline, on cycle 4 day 1, and on cycle 7 day 1. Samples were obtained from an open-label, multicenter, first-in-human phase I dose-escalation trial of ivuxolimab. Adults with locally advanced or metastatic melanoma, renal cell, hepatocellular, or head and neck squamous cell carcinoma were enrolled in the trial. Before TCR sequencing, CD4+ and CD8+ T cells were separately sorted from peripheral blood.

The clonotype originates from an adult with an advanced solid tumor such as melanoma, head and neck, liver or kidney cancer. The source was CD4+ or CD8+ T cells sorted from blood, collected in a trial of the OX40 agonist ivuxolimab. Recombination joined TRBV7-9 with TRBJ2-7; the D gene remains uncertain. The CDR3 in this case is CASSPTGTEQYF. In nucleotides, the sequence is TGTGCCAGCAGCCCTACGGGTACCGAGCAGTACTTC. The CDR3, completed at both ends by the reference TRBV7-9 and TRBJ2-7 genes, gives the full variable domain DTGVSQNPRHKITKRGQNVTFRCDPISEHNRLYWYRQTLGQGPEFLTYFQNEAQLEKSRLLSDRFSAERPKGSFSTLEIQRTEQGDSAMYLCASSPTGTEQYFGPGTRLTVT.